The present T cell receptor (beta chain) was sequenced within a study of blood T cell repertoires in COVID-19. This clone was counted once. Enrollment of patients from Seattle took place during active infection, with longitudinal follow-up. Trimming stripped 3 bases from V and 5 bases from J, with 22 bases between. The CDR3 is 17 residues long. Per germline, CDR1 SGDLS and CDR2 YYNGEE. Produced via immunoSEQ multiplex PCR; TCRdb's table is partial and in-frame only. The sample includes over 85,000 clones, about 85% seen only once; the top ten take 3% to 3.5%. Sequenced input: peripheral blood. The chain carries TRBV9 and TRBJ2-3; D might be TRBD2 (5 bases). The source of this sequence is a woman older than 75 with COVID-19, enrolled during active disease. In DNA, the CDR3 is TGTGCCAGCAGCGCCTCCCCTCTTTTCTCGGGGAGAGATACGCAGTATTTT. As protein: CASSASPLFSGRDTQYF.